One and the same sample provided the 21 T cell receptor beta chains below, sequenced in a study of T cells in Graves' hyperthyroidism and ophthalmopathy. Amplification targeted TCR beta CDR3 regions from RNA transcripts. First-round RT-PCR of the TCR CDR3 relied on the HTBI primer set. TCRdb used MiXCR to reprocess the multiplex PCR reads, holding one entry per CDR3 protein. The sample gives about 500,000 distinct CDR3 sequences, approximately 15% of which show up once; 15% to 20% is in the top ten. Sequencing was carried out using blood. Source of these receptors: a woman aged 18-30 years with Graves' hyperthyroidism.

In its sample, this clonotype was seen many times. The chain carries TRBV27 and TRBJ2-1, with D perhaps given as TRBD1 or TRBD2 (5 bases each). The CDR3 has 14 amino acids. V was shortened by 3 bases and J by 5 bases, with 11 bases between the two germline ends. The germline V gene has CDR1 MNHEY and CDR2 SMNVEV (reference sequence). The CDR3 DNA reads TGTGCCAGCAGTTTCAGGGACGAGGACAATGAGCAGTTCTTC. It encodes CASSFRDEDNEQFF.

DNA for the CDR3: TGTGCCATCAGTGGATCGCGACTAGCGGGGGGGCGGAATGAGCAGTTCTTC. This gives the protein CAISGSRLAGGRNEQFF. This chain uses TRBV10-3 with TRBJ2-1, with 14 nucleotides matching TRBD2. The V gene end was trimmed by 4 bases and the J gene end by 7 bases; junction bases not matched to a gene: 9. From germline, CDR1 is ENHRY and CDR2 SYGVKD. The CDR3 loop spans 17 amino acids.

CDR3 DNA: TGTGCCAGTAGTGTCGGGACTAGCGGGAATTACAATGAGCAGTTCTTC. This codes for CASSVGTSGNYNEQFF. The chain couples TRBV19 to TRBJ2-1; 13 bases agree with TRBD2. J gave up 4 bases and V 5 bases, and 5 bases lay outside the gene matches. This CDR3 has 16 amino acids. Germline V gene lookup returns CDR1 LNHDA and CDR2 SQIVND (reference sequence).

This chain uses TRBV4-1 with TRBJ2-5; perhaps TRBD2 as D (6 bases). V was pared by 2 bases and J by 5 bases, with 15 bases between. This CDR3 is built from 15 residues. Per germline, CDR1 MGHRA and CDR2 YSYEKL. CDR3 in amino acids: CASSQKAGSLETQYF. The CDR3 bases are TGCGCCAGCAGCCAAAAAGCGGGTAGCTTGGAGACCCAGTACTTC.

The V gene is TRBV15, the J gene TRBJ2-1, with a tentative D call TRBD2 (6 bases). V was trimmed by 0 bases and J by 15 bases, leaving 21 bases between them. Germline-derived CDR1 and CDR2 are LNHNV and YYDKDF (reference sequence). CDR3 length equals 15 residues. The DNA for the CDR3 is TGTGCCACCAGCAGAGATTTAACCATGGGGACTCAGGGGTTCTTC. This sequence encodes CATSRDLTMGTQGFF.

This clonotype was detected a few times. A much larger clone sits a single nucleotide away, making a read error possible. This chain connects TRBV7-2 to TRBJ2-3; no clear D. The CDR3 has 13 residues. Trimming pared 1 base from V and 2 bases from J, leaving 4 bases between. Germline V gives CDR1 SGHTA, CDR2 FQGNSA. CDR3 amino acids: CASSLVYTDTQYF. DNA for the CDR3: TGTGCCAGCAGCTTAGTTTACACAGATACGCAGTATTTT.

This clonotype was found many times. The chain joins TRBV20-1 to TRBJ2-5; 10 bases line up with TRBD2. The CDR3 is made up of 13 amino acids. Trimming at V came to 0 bases and at J to 10 bases, leaving 5 bases not matched to a gene. CDR1 and CDR2 from the germline V gene are DFQATT and SNEGSKA (reference sequence). CDR3 DNA sequence: TGCAGTGCTAGAGATCCTAGCGGGAGACTCCAGTACTTC. This gives the protein CSARDPSGRLQYF.

A few counts support this clonotype. V is TRBV20-1 and J is TRBJ1-6; the match to TRBD1 covers 7 bases. CDR1 DFQATT and CDR2 SNEGSKA come from the germline V gene (reference sequence). V was clipped by 5 bases and J by 0 bases; unmatched bases: 10. CDR3 length: 17 amino acids. Here the CDR3 DNA reads TGCAGTGCTCAGGGGGGACCTTTAAGCTCCTATAATTCACCCCTCCACTTT. Protein sequence: CSAQGGPLSSYNSPLHF.

There are many counts of this clonotype. The chain employs TRBV11-2 and TRBJ2-1; tentative D call: TRBD2 (6 bases). Trimming took off 3 bases at V and 4 bases at J, with 10 bases between the two ends. Germline V gene lookup returns CDR1 SGHAT and CDR2 FQNNGV. The length of the CDR3 is 14 residues. The CDR3 here is CASSFGGKYNEQFF. The CDR3 region has the DNA TGTGCCAGCAGCTTTGGGGGGAAATACAATGAGCAGTTCTTC.

This clonotype was counted ten times or more. V and J are TRBV27 and TRBJ1-2; D is possibly TRBD1 (5 bases). Germline CDR1 is MNHEY and CDR2 is SMNVEV (reference sequence). This CDR3 comprises 16 residues. The V and J ends lost 6 bases and 4 bases respectively, with 21 bases between them. CDR3 sequence reads: CASRSLSAGTVYGYTF. The CDR3 DNA sequence: TGTGCCAGCAGATCACTCTCAGCCGGGACGGTCTATGGCTACACCTTC.

Concerning this clonotype itself: A much larger clone differs from this one at a single base, so this may be a read error. V gene TRBV20-1 combines with J gene TRBJ2-7; D might be TRBD1 or TRBD2, each matching 5 bases. CDR3 length equals 13 residues. Per the germline V gene, CDR1 is DFQATT and CDR2 is SNEGSKA (reference sequence). The CDR3 sequence is CSARRDAGVELYF. CDR3 nucleotides: TGCAGTGCTAGACGGGACGCCGGGGTCGAGCTGTACTTC.

The gene calls are TRBV5-4 and TRBJ2-5; TRBD2 aligns across 9 bases. Germline V gene data show CDR1 as SGHNT and CDR2 as YYREEE (reference sequence). The V gene end was trimmed by 4 bases and the J gene end by 5 bases; junction bases not matched to a gene: 9. This CDR3 has 15 amino acids. The CDR3 protein is CASSATSGPRETQYF. In nucleotides, the CDR3 is TGTGCCAGCAGCGCAACTAGCGGGCCTCGGGAGACCCAGTACTTC.

This clonotype has a count of ten or more. The chain combines TRBV11-3 with TRBJ1-3; D call uncertain. This CDR3 has 16 residues. The V end was cut by 1 base, the J end by 0 bases, with 10 bases between. Germline V gene sequence: CDR1 SGHNT, CDR2 YENEEA. DNA of the CDR3: TGTGCCAGCAGCTTAGTAGCGGGGAGCTCTGGAAACACCATATATTTT. Residues: CASSLVAGSSGNTIYF.

This clonotype has at least ten counts. The V call is TRBV20-1, the J call TRBJ2-3, with D hard to call. This CDR3 has 12 amino acids. Germline V gene sequence: CDR1 DFQATT, CDR2 SNEGSKA (reference sequence). V was shortened by 0 bases and J by 0 bases, with 1 base between the two germline ends. The CDR3 sequence is CSARESTDTQYF. CDR3 bases: TGCAGTGCTAGAGAGAGCACAGATACGCAGTATTTT.

The chain links TRBV14 to TRBJ2-1; 10 positions match TRBD2. Germline V gene lookup returns CDR1 SGHDN and CDR2 FVKESK. CDR3 length equals 16 residues. The V gene end was trimmed by 4 bases and the J gene end by 14 bases; junction bases not matched to a gene: 17. The CDR3 DNA is TGTGCCAGCAGCCCACGGGTTCGGACTAGCGGAGGTGGGAAGTTCTTC. Its translation: CASSPRVRTSGGGKFF.

Ten or more counts support this clonotype. The genes are TRBV11-1 and TRBJ1-1, with D hard to call. Germline values: CDR1 SGHAT, CDR2 FQDESV (reference sequence). The CDR3 contains 18 residues. V was trimmed by 5 bases and J by 1 base, leaving 23 bases between them. CDR3 sequence: CASSLESPVGPKNTEAFF. The CDR3 DNA is TGTGCCAGCAGCCTAGAGAGCCCAGTTGGACCGAAGAACACTGAAGCTTTCTTT.

There are many counts of this clonotype. This chain uses TRBV27 with TRBJ2-7; 10 bases fit TRBD2. Germline V gives CDR1 MNHEY, CDR2 SMNVEV (reference sequence). The CDR3 extends over 14 amino acids. J gave up 2 bases and V 5 bases, and 3 bases lay outside the gene matches. The CDR3 loop reads CASSGGTSAYEQYF. CDR3 nucleotide sequence: TGTGCCAGCAGTGGGGGGACTAGCGCCTACGAGCAGTACTTC.

This clonotype was counted at least ten times. V is TRBV3-1 and J is TRBJ1-1; D not certain. The CDR3 extends over 14 amino acids. Trimming took 2 bases from V and 1 from J, leaving 8 bases between them. Germline V gives CDR1 LGHDT, CDR2 YNNKEL (reference sequence). The CDR3 DNA reads TGTGCCAGCAGCCAACTAGGAGGGAACACTGAAGCTTTCTTT. It encodes CASSQLGGNTEAFF.

Many counts were recorded for this clonotype. The rearrangement links TRBV9 to TRBJ1-1; D uncertain. The CDR3 contains 14 residues. Germline V lookup: CDR1 SGDLS, CDR2 YYNGEE. Trimming left V 0 bases short and J 2 bases short, with 8 bases between. CDR3 DNA sequence: TGTGCCAGCAGCGTAGTAGAGGTAAACACTGAAGCTTTCTTT. This encodes CASSVVEVNTEAFF.

In this sample, this clonotype turned up many times. This chain connects TRBV29-1 to TRBJ2-7, with 9 bases matching TRBD1. Germline V lookup: CDR1 SQVTM, CDR2 ANQGSEA. The CDR3 consists of 14 residues. Trimming at V came to 3 bases and at J to 0 bases, leaving 3 bases not matched to a gene. CDR3 sequence (DNA): TGCAGCGTTGAGACAGGGGGAATCTCCTACGAGCAGTACTTC. Protein: CSVETGGISYEQYF.

The table lists this clonotype with many counts. The chain uses TRBV6-1 and TRBJ2-5; D is undetermined. Trimming took off 10 bases at V and 4 bases at J, with 13 bases between the two ends. CDR3 length: 12 amino acids. Germline lookup yields CDR1 MNHNS and CDR2 SASEGT. CDR3 DNA sequence: TGTGCCACCACGACCTTAGGAGAGACCCAGTACTTC. It encodes CATTTLGETQYF.